Listed here are 22 T cell receptor beta chains from one sample, sequenced in a study of cytomegalovirus exposure and HLA in healthy donors. Researchers ran the PCR with 60 Vbeta and 13 Jbeta primers. TCRdb's copy holds only in-frame clones and misses some; the assay was immunoSEQ multiplex PCR. Its table lists just over 80,000 clones. The sample taken for sequencing was PBMCs. Every receptor here comes from a woman aged 25 to 39 in good health and CMV-seronegative.

This sequence joins TRBV2 and TRBJ1-2; 7 nucleotides match TRBD1. The V gene's germline CDR1 is SNHLY and CDR2 FYNNEI. V shed 6 bases and J 7 bases; nucleotides not matched to a gene: 8. This CDR3 has 13 amino acids. In nucleotides, the CDR3 is TGTGCCAGCAGCCCCACAGGGGAAAGTGGCTACACCTTC. Residues: CASSPTGESGYTF.

This chain joins TRBV29-1 and TRBJ1-1; no clear D. The V and J ends lost 4 bases and 13 bases respectively, with 16 bases between them. Germline loops: CDR1 SQVTM, CDR2 ANQGSEA. The CDR3 is 11 residues long. The CDR3 here is CSVGSEIGDFF. The CDR3 nucleotides are TGCAGCGTTGGCAGCGAGATTGGAGATTTCTTT.

The chain recombines TRBV4-1 with TRBJ2-7; 7 bases line up with TRBD1. Germline V CDR1 and CDR2: MGHRA, YSYEKL. The CDR3 totals 15 residues. Trimming took 4 bases from V and 2 from J; bases not matched to a gene: 8. CDR3 protein: CASSPGQNRAYEQYF. In DNA form, the CDR3 reads TGCGCCAGCAGCCCGGGACAGAACAGGGCCTACGAGCAGTACTTC.

The chain is built from TRBV6-1 and TRBJ1-6; 7 nucleotides line up with TRBD1. The germline CDR1 and CDR2 sequences are MNHNS and SASEGT. This CDR3 has 15 residues. V was clipped by 2 bases and J by 7 bases; unmatched bases: 5. CDR3 amino acids: CASSEQTGTNSPLHF. The DNA for the CDR3 is TGTGCCAGCAGTGAACAGACAGGGACCAATTCACCCCTCCACTTT.

The chain has TRBV25-1 and TRBJ2-1, with 7 bases aligning to TRBD1. The V gene end was trimmed by 4 bases and the J gene end by 4 bases; junction bases not matched to a gene: 4. The CDR3 extends over 14 amino acids. Germline-derived CDR1 and CDR2 are MGHDK and SYGVNS. For the CDR3, the DNA is TGTGCCAGCAGTGCCGACAGGGCGTACAATGAGCAGTTCTTC. It encodes CASSADRAYNEQFF.

This chain joins TRBV6-1 and TRBJ2-7; TRBD1 matches 7 bases. Germline trimming cut 8 bases from V and 4 bases from J; bases unmatched to any gene: 2. The CDR3 is made up of 11 amino acids. Germline lookup yields CDR1 MNHNS and CDR2 SASEGT. CDR3 loop: CASLRGYEQYF. CDR3 sequence (DNA): TGTGCCAGCCTCAGGGGGTACGAGCAGTACTTC.

The genes are TRBV2 and TRBJ2-5, with D uncertain. V dropped 5 bases and J dropped 2 bases, with 15 bases sitting between them. Germline V gives CDR1 SNHLY, CDR2 FYNNEI. This CDR3 is built from 15 residues. The CDR3 here is CASSSSGPRQETQYF. As DNA, the CDR3 is TGTGCCAGCAGTAGTTCTGGGCCAAGACAAGAGACCCAGTACTTC.

The chain links TRBV19 to TRBJ2-2; D remains unclear. The CDR3 loop spans 14 amino acids. V was cut by 4 bases and J by 2 bases, with 8 bases left in between. Germline V lookup: CDR1 LNHDA, CDR2 SQIVND (reference sequence). The CDR3 region has the DNA TGTGCCAGTAGTACACCGGTAAACACCGGGGAGCTGTTTTTT. This codes for CASSTPVNTGELFF.

V gene TRBV5-1 combines with J gene TRBJ2-5; the D gene is possibly TRBD2 (6 bases). The DNA end lines up better with TRBJ2-7; the J call may be wrong. CDR1 and CDR2 from the germline V gene are SGHRS and YFSETQ. This CDR3 spans 14 amino acids. The CDR3 here is CASSANSGNYEQYF. The CDR3 DNA reads TGCGCCAGCAGCGCCAATAGCGGAAACTACGAGCAGTACTTC.

The chain employs TRBV7-2 and TRBJ2-1; no clear D gene. The CDR3 covers 14 residues. The V end lost 4 bases, the J end lost 6 bases, and 13 bases lay between the germline ends. Germline V CDR1 and CDR2: SGHTA, FQGNSA. DNA of the CDR3: TGTGCCAGCAGCTCAAGCCAGGCGAGCAATGAGCAGTTCTTC. This gives the protein CASSSSQASNEQFF.

This chain connects TRBV29-1 to TRBJ1-2; TRBD1 might be the D (6 bases). The V end lost 2 bases, the J end lost 8 bases, and 18 bases lay between the germline ends. The CDR3 spans 14 residues. CDR1 is SQVTM and CDR2 is ANQGSEA in the germline V gene. For the CDR3, the DNA is TGCAGCGTTGAAAATCAGGACAGTAGAGGAGGCTACACCTTC. Translating it yields CSVENQDSRGGYTF.

CDR3 residues: CASRPIAVGAYEQYF. As DNA, the CDR3 is TGTGCCAGCAGACCTATAGCGGTCGGTGCCTACGAGCAGTACTTC. The rearrangement uses TRBV28 and TRBJ2-7; D may be TRBD2 (6 bases). The germline V gene encodes CDR1 MDHEN and CDR2 SYDVKM. The CDR3 has 15 residues. V was shortened by 6 bases and J by 2 bases, with 17 bases between the two germline ends.

The chain joins TRBV30 to TRBJ2-7, with TRBD1 matching 7 bases. V lost 2 bases and J lost 6; bases outside the gene matches: 7. The CDR3 covers 13 residues. Germline V lookup: CDR1 GTSNPN, CDR2 SVGIG (reference sequence). CDR3 bases: TGTGCCTGGAGTTATGAACAGGGGACCGAGCAGTACTTC. Translation: CAWSYEQGTEQYF. Supplemented by reference TRBV30 and TRBJ2-7, the full variable domain reads SQTIHQWPATLVQPVGSPLSLECTVEGTSNPNLYWYRQAAGRGLQLLFYSVGIGQISSEVPQNLSASRPQDRQFILSSKKLLLSDSGFYLCAWSYEQGTEQYFGPGTRLTVT.

The V call is TRBV14, the J call TRBJ2-3, with D possibly being TRBD2 (6 bases). V was pared by 3 bases and J by 4 bases, with 14 bases between. Germline assignment: CDR1 SGHDN and CDR2 FVKESK. The CDR3 sequence is 15 residues long. The CDR3 DNA reads TGTGCCAGCAGCCAGAAAGGGACTGTGGCAGATACGCAGTATTTT. Amino acid sequence: CASSQKGTVADTQYF.

The chain recombines TRBV29-1 with TRBJ1-2, with 8 bases fitting TRBD1. This CDR3 has 12 residues. V dropped 7 bases and J dropped 3; count of bases not matched to a gene: 4. Germline V gene lookup returns CDR1 SQVTM and CDR2 ANQGSEA. The CDR3 reads CSALTGDYGYTF. The DNA for the CDR3 is TGCAGCGCCCTGACAGGGGACTATGGCTACACCTTC.

The chain is built from TRBV27 and TRBJ2-7; 8 nucleotides agree with TRBD1. V lost 6 bases to trimming and J lost 2 bases; unmatched junction nucleotides: 12. This CDR3 has 16 amino acids. Germline-derived CDR1 and CDR2 are MNHEY and SMNVEV (reference sequence). The CDR3 DNA reads as TGTGCCAGCAGCCCAGGGGCGGGACAGGTAGCCTACGAGCAGTACTTC. This encodes CASSPGAGQVAYEQYF.

The chain uses TRBV10-3 and TRBJ1-2; 8 bases align to TRBD1. Germline assignment: CDR1 ENHRY and CDR2 SYGVKD. This CDR3 comprises 16 residues. V trimming: 6 bases; J trimming: 6 bases; junction bases outside the gene matches: 15. The DNA for the CDR3 is TGTGCCATCAGCCGAGTACAGGGGGGCCCCCCTAATGGCTACACCTTC. The encoded protein is CAISRVQGGPPNGYTF.

The V call is TRBV29-1, the J call TRBJ1-2; TRBD1 is a possible D gene (6 bases). From germline, CDR1 is SQVTM and CDR2 ANQGSEA. This CDR3 has 16 amino acids. With 2 bases removed from V and 4 bases from J, the gap between germline ends came to 20 bases. CDR3: CSVERGGKGDGYGYTF. The DNA for the CDR3 is TGCAGCGTTGAAAGGGGTGGGAAGGGGGACGGCTATGGCTACACCTTC.

On this clone: A read error may produce the germline difference seen at one junction end. The chain couples TRBV30 to TRBJ2-3; 11 bases are shared with TRBD2. Looked up from germline, CDR1 is GTSNPN and CDR2 is SVGIG (reference sequence). The CDR3 is made up of 15 amino acids. CDR3 coding DNA: TGTGCCGGGAGTGTACCTGAGTTGACTAGCGGGGTCCGGTATTTT. Protein product: CAGSVPELTSGVRYF.

The chain joins TRBV2 to TRBJ1-1, with D possibly being TRBD1 (6 bases). Per germline, CDR1 SNHLY and CDR2 FYNNEI. Trimming removed 7 bases from V and 1 base from J, with 10 bases in between. This CDR3 comprises 13 residues. The DNA of the CDR3 is TGTGCCAGCACCCCACAGGGGAACACTGAAGCTTTCTTT. This sequence encodes CASTPQGNTEAFF.

The chain combines TRBV2 with TRBJ2-3; maybe TRBD1 (5 bases). Germline CDR1 reads SNHLY; CDR2 reads FYNNEI. The CDR3 totals 15 residues. V was shortened by 6 bases and J by 0 bases, with 13 bases between the two germline ends. In DNA, the CDR3 is TGTGCCAGCAGGGACACGACACTTAGCACAGATACGCAGTATTTT. Translating gives CASRDTTLSTDTQYF. Full variable domain (remainder filled in from reference TRBV2 and TRBJ2-3): EPEVTQTPSHQVTQMGQEVILRCVPISNHLYFYWYRQILGQKVEFLVSFYNNEISEKSEIFDDQFSVERPDGSNFTLKIRSTKLEDSAMYFCASRDTTLSTDTQYFGPGTRLTVL.

The CDR3 spells CASSARGGGGYTF. The CDR3, as DNA: TGTGCCAGCAGCGCGAGGGGAGGAGGTGGCTACACCTTC. This chain links TRBV6-1 with TRBJ1-2; a possible D gene is TRBD1 (5 bases). Germline V gene lookup returns CDR1 MNHNS and CDR2 SASEGT. The CDR3 covers 13 residues. V lost 6 bases and J lost 7, with 15 bases in between.